Each of the 7 T cell receptor beta chains below was sequenced from the same sample in a study of T cell responses to AZD1222 COVID-19 vaccine. Only in-frame clones appear in the TCRdb table, and some are missing; sequencing was by immunoSEQ multiplex PCR. The sample lists 100,000 or so clones, approximately 87% seen once, with approximately 12% in the top ten. Sequences were derived from peripheral blood, sampled on day 0 of AZD1222 vaccination. The receptors were sampled from an adult in good health.

This chain uses TRBV27 with TRBJ1-1; 9 bases map to TRBD1. Germline CDR1 reads MNHEY; CDR2 reads SMNVEV (reference sequence). The CDR3 spans 16 residues. V was clipped by 6 bases and J by 0 bases; unmatched bases: 8. The chain's CDR3 is CASRVGQGRMNTEAFF. CDR3 nucleotides: TGTGCCAGCAGGGTCGGACAGGGGAGGATGAACACTGAAGCTTTCTTT.

The chain uses TRBV27 and TRBJ2-6; possibly TRBD1 or TRBD2 for D (7 bases each). The V gene's germline CDR1 is MNHEY and CDR2 SMNVEV (reference sequence). There are 15 residues in the CDR3. V was pared by 7 bases and J by 2 bases, with 12 bases between. CDR3 protein: CASKGRGPGANVLTF. The CDR3 DNA sequence: TGTGCCAGCAAAGGGAGGGGGCCTGGGGCCAACGTCCTGACTTTC.

This rearrangement joins TRBV20-1 to TRBJ1-2; D not resolved. Germline CDR1 and CDR2: DFQATT and SNEGSKA (reference sequence). CDR3 size: 11 residues. This CDR3 is CLSPANYGYTF. The DNA of the CDR3 is TGCCTCTCTCCAGCTAACTATGGCTACACCTTC.

This clone was picked up one time. The chain recombines TRBV5-8 with TRBJ2-3; D gene ambiguous. The V end lost 4 bases, the J end lost 0 bases, and 9 bases lay between the germline ends. In germline, CDR1 is SGHTS, CDR2 YDEGEE. CDR3 size: 14 residues. CDR3 in amino acids: CASSPGRSTDTQYF. The CDR3, as DNA: TGTGCCAGCAGCCCCGGGCGGAGCACAGATACGCAGTATTTT.

The gene calls are TRBV7-9 and TRBJ2-7, with TRBD1 identical over 9 bases. Trimming at V came to 5 bases and at J to 2 bases, leaving 4 bases not matched to a gene. This CDR3 contains 14 residues. The germline V gene encodes CDR1 SEHNR and CDR2 FQNEAQ (reference sequence). The CDR3 protein is CASSTRDRAYEQYF. The CDR3 DNA sequence: TGTGCCAGCAGCACCCGGGACAGGGCCTACGAGCAGTACTTC. Combining the CDR3 with reference TRBV7-9 and TRBJ2-7 gives the whole variable domain DTGVSQNPRHKITKRGQNVTFRCDPISEHNRLYWYRQTLGQGPEFLTYFQNEAQLEKSRLLSDRFSAERPKGSFSTLEIQRTEQGDSAMYLCASSTRDRAYEQYFGPGTRLTVT.

This clone was counted once. V is TRBV7-2 and J is TRBJ2-2; D unresolved. The V and J ends lost 1 base and 4 bases respectively, with 7 bases between them. Germline CDR1 SGHTA, CDR2 FQGNSA. The CDR3 spans 14 residues. The CDR3 DNA reads TGTGCCAGCAGCTTAGGGGGTTTCACCGGGGAGCTGTTTTTT. It encodes CASSLGGFTGELFF.

The V gene is TRBV9, the J gene TRBJ2-2, with D possibly TRBD2 on 6 matching bases. From germline, CDR1 is SGDLS and CDR2 YYNGEE. Trimming took 6 bases from V and 1 from J, leaving 19 bases between them. CDR3 size: 17 residues. The CDR3, as DNA: TGTGCCAGCAACCCCTCGGGTCTAGCGAAGAACACCGGGGAGCTGTTTTTT. It translates to CASNPSGLAKNTGELFF.